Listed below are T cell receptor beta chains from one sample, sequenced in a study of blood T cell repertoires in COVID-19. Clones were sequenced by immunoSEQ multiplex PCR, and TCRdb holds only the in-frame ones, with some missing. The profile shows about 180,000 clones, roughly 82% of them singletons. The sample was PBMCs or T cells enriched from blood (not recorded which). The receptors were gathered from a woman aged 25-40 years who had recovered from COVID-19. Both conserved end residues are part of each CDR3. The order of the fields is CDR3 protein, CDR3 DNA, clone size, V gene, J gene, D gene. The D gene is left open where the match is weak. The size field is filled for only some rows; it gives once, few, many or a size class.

CDR3 protein: CASSLATGRNTEAFF; CDR3 DNA: TGTGCCAGCAGTTTAGCCACAGGGCGGAACACTGAAGCTTTCTTT; clone size: -; V gene: TRBV28; J gene: TRBJ1-1; D gene: -
CDR3 protein: CASSLAGGGNTQYF; CDR3 DNA: TGTGCCAGCAGCTTAGCGGGAGGGGGAAATACGCAGTATTTT; clone size: -; V gene: TRBV7-9; J gene: TRBJ2-3; D gene: -
CDR3 protein: CACWQGYEQYF; CDR3 DNA: TGTGCCTGTTGGCAGGGCTACGAGCAGTACTTC; clone size: -; V gene: TRBV30; J gene: TRBJ2-7; D gene: -
CDR3 protein: CASSAEPNTSYNEQFF; CDR3 DNA: TGTGCCAGCAGCGCAGAACCGAACACGTCCTACAATGAGCAGTTCTTC; clone size: -; V gene: TRBV6-6; J gene: TRBJ2-1; D gene: -
CDR3 protein: CASSLSKSSGNTIYF; CDR3 DNA: TGTGCCAGCAGTTTAAGCAAGTCTTCTGGAAACACCATATATTTT; clone size: -; V gene: TRBV11-2; J gene: TRBJ1-3; D gene: -
CDR3 protein: CASSHSGQGADTQYF; CDR3 DNA: TGTGCCAGCAGCCACAGCGGACAGGGGGCAGATACGCAGTATTTT; clone size: -; V gene: TRBV3-1/TRBV3-2; J gene: TRBJ2-3; D gene: TRBD1
CDR3 protein: CASSQVGALQGKQYF; CDR3 DNA: TGTGCCAGCAGCCAAGTAGGCGCTCTTCAGGGGAAGCAGTACTTC; clone size: once; V gene: TRBV3-1/TRBV3-2; J gene: TRBJ2-7; D gene: -
CDR3 protein: CASSYSQGANEKLFF; CDR3 DNA: TGTGCCAGCAGTTACTCCCAGGGGGCTAATGAAAAACTGTTTTTT; clone size: -; V gene: TRBV6-5; J gene: TRBJ1-4; D gene: TRBD1
CDR3 protein: CASSPGGTSGRTNEQFF; CDR3 DNA: TGTGCCAGTAGCCCTGGGGGGACTAGCGGGAGGACGAATGAGCAGTTCTTC; clone size: few; V gene: TRBV19; J gene: TRBJ2-1; D gene: TRBD2
CDR3 protein: CAWSVLQGNEQYF; CDR3 DNA: TGTGCCTGGAGTGTACTACAGGGGAACGAGCAGTACTTC; clone size: -; V gene: TRBV30; J gene: TRBJ2-7; D gene: TRBD1
CDR3 protein: CASSIDFGGGYTF; CDR3 DNA: TGTGCCAGCAGCATCGATTTCGGGGGTGGCTACACCTTC; clone size: -; V gene: TRBV7-9; J gene: TRBJ1-2; D gene: -
CDR3 protein: CASSFSGLTHNEQFF; CDR3 DNA: TGTGCCAGCAGTTTTAGCGGCTTGACACACAATGAGCAGTTCTTC; clone size: -; V gene: TRBV6-5; J gene: TRBJ2-1; D gene: -
CDR3 protein: CASSLGANTEAFF; CDR3 DNA: TGTGCCAGCAGCTTAGGCGCGAACACTGAAGCTTTCTTT; clone size: -; V gene: TRBV11-2; J gene: TRBJ1-1; D gene: -
CDR3 protein: CASSKRAQETQYF; CDR3 DNA: TGTGCCAGCAGCAAGAGGGCCCAAGAGACCCAGTACTTC; clone size: -; V gene: TRBV5-8; J gene: TRBJ2-5; D gene: -
CDR3 protein: CASSWLAGEGEQFF; CDR3 DNA: TGTGCCAGTAGTTGGCTAGCGGGAGAAGGTGAGCAGTTCTTC; clone size: -; V gene: TRBV19; J gene: TRBJ2-1; D gene: TRBD2
CDR3 protein: CASSVGTGGRPSTDTQYF; CDR3 DNA: TGTGCCAGCAGCGTAGGGACAGGGGGCCGGCCCAGCACAGATACGCAGTATTTT; clone size: -; V gene: TRBV9; J gene: TRBJ2-3; D gene: TRBD1
CDR3 protein: CASSLNGQGAYEQYF; CDR3 DNA: TGTGCCAGCAGTTTAAACGGCCAGGGGGCCTACGAGCAGTACTTC; clone size: -; V gene: TRBV28; J gene: TRBJ2-7; D gene: TRBD1
CDR3 protein: CASSLNREETQYF; CDR3 DNA: TGTGCCAGCAGCTTAAACAGAGAAGAGACCCAGTACTTC; clone size: once; V gene: TRBV7-2; J gene: TRBJ2-5; D gene: -
CDR3 protein: CAISELGTGTEAFF; CDR3 DNA: TGTGCCATCAGTGAGTTGGGAACAGGGACTGAAGCTTTCTTT; clone size: -; V gene: TRBV10-3; J gene: TRBJ1-1; D gene: -
CDR3 protein: CASGYARGSYEQYF; CDR3 DNA: TGCGCCAGCGGTTATGCTCGGGGTTCCTACGAGCAGTACTTC; clone size: -; V gene: TRBV4-1; J gene: TRBJ2-7; D gene: -
CDR3 protein: CASTHRLAGVGDTQYF; CDR3 DNA: TGTGCCAGCACCCACCGACTAGCGGGAGTGGGAGATACGCAGTATTTT; clone size: -; V gene: TRBV5-4; J gene: TRBJ2-3; D gene: TRBD2
CDR3 protein: CASSQTSGSYNEQFF; CDR3 DNA: TGTGCCAGCAGCCAAACTAGCGGGAGCTACAATGAGCAGTTCTTC; clone size: -; V gene: TRBV7-9; J gene: TRBJ2-1; D gene: TRBD2
CDR3 protein: CASSTGGGNTIYF; CDR3 DNA: TGTGCCAGCAGCACAGGGGGCGGAAACACCATATATTTT; clone size: -; V gene: TRBV11-2; J gene: TRBJ1-3; D gene: TRBD1
CDR3 protein: CASRPPGQYYGYTF; CDR3 DNA: TGTGCCAGCAGACCCCCGGGACAGTACTATGGCTACACCTTC; clone size: -; V gene: TRBV21-1; J gene: TRBJ1-2; D gene: -
CDR3 protein: CSVARDRENTEAFF; CDR3 DNA: TGCAGCGTCGCAAGGGACAGGGAGAACACTGAAGCTTTCTTT; clone size: -; V gene: TRBV29-1; J gene: TRBJ1-1; D gene: TRBD1
CDR3 protein: CATSDSGQGKGAFF; CDR3 DNA: TGTGCCACCAGTGATTCAGGCCAGGGAAAAGGAGCTTTCTTT; clone size: -; V gene: TRBV24-1; J gene: TRBJ1-1; D gene: -
CDR3 protein: CATGGGNTIYF; CDR3 DNA: TGTGCCACCGGAGGCGGAAACACCATATATTTT; clone size: -; V gene: TRBV10-3; J gene: TRBJ1-3; D gene: -
CDR3 protein: CASSLPPPEGTTNEKLFF; CDR3 DNA: TGTGCCAGCAGTTTACCCCCCCCGGAGGGGACGACTAATGAAAAACTGTTTTTT; clone size: -; V gene: TRBV28; J gene: TRBJ1-4; D gene: -
CDR3 protein: CASSLGQSSGANVLTF; CDR3 DNA: TGTGCCAGCAGTTTGGGGCAGAGCTCTGGGGCCAACGTCCTGACTTTC; clone size: -; V gene: TRBV6-6; J gene: TRBJ2-6; D gene: -
CDR3 protein: CASIDRVDTGELFF; CDR3 DNA: TGTGCCAGCATCGACAGGGTGGACACCGGGGAGCTGTTTTTT; clone size: once; V gene: TRBV6-5; J gene: TRBJ2-2; D gene: TRBD1
CDR3 protein: CASSLRRTGSQGYTF; CDR3 DNA: TGTGCCAGCTCACTCCGGAGAACAGGGTCTCAAGGCTACACCTTC; clone size: -; V gene: TRBV18; J gene: TRBJ1-2; D gene: -
CDR3 protein: CASSLSSGHRGQPQHF; CDR3 DNA: TGTGCCAGCAGCTTGAGCTCGGGACACCGGGGTCAGCCCCAGCATTTT; clone size: -; V gene: TRBV5-5; J gene: TRBJ1-5; D gene: -
CDR3 protein: CASSQEGLAGVSEQYF; CDR3 DNA: TGCGCCAGCAGCCAAGAAGGGCTAGCGGGAGTGAGTGAGCAGTACTTC; clone size: -; V gene: TRBV4-1; J gene: TRBJ2-7; D gene: TRBD2
CDR3 protein: CASSIGGDIPWYGYTF; CDR3 DNA: TGTGCCAGTAGTATCGGGGGGGACATCCCTTGGTATGGCTACACCTTC; clone size: -; V gene: TRBV19; J gene: TRBJ1-2; D gene: -
CDR3 protein: CAWSDRKKTGEKLFF; CDR3 DNA: TGTGCCTGGAGTGACCGAAAGAAGACAGGGGAAAAACTGTTTTTT; clone size: once; V gene: TRBV30; J gene: TRBJ1-4; D gene: TRBD1
CDR3 protein: CASSLSRGQGHYGYTF; CDR3 DNA: TGTGCCAGCAGCTTATCCCGAGGACAGGGACACTATGGCTACACCTTC; clone size: few; V gene: TRBV7-2; J gene: TRBJ1-2; D gene: TRBD1
CDR3 protein: CASSIRGYTGELFF; CDR3 DNA: TGTGCCAGTAGTATCCGAGGTTACACCGGGGAGCTGTTTTTT; clone size: -; V gene: TRBV19; J gene: TRBJ2-2; D gene: -